The 21 T cell receptor beta chains below all came from one sample that was sequenced in a study of shared clonotypes between healthy human individuals. Assay used: immunoSEQ multiplex PCR; TCRdb lists only in-frame clones, some missing. The repertoire consists of about 1 million clones, with around four fifths occurring once and the leading ten covering about 1.4%. Sequencing input: memory CD4+ T cells sorted from blood. Subset indicated: CD45RA-negative fraction. The receptors come from a man aged 18 to 29 in good health.

The chain combines TRBV2 with TRBJ1-5, with a weak D call TRBD1 (6 bases). The CDR3 is made up of 16 amino acids. With 4 bases removed from V and 2 bases from J, the gap between germline ends came to 15 bases. The V gene's germline CDR1 is SNHLY and CDR2 FYNNEI. CDR3 DNA sequence: TGTGCCAGCAGTGGACAGGCTGGGGGAGGCAATCAGCCCCAGCATTTT. This gives the protein CASSGQAGGGNQPQHF.

The chain carries TRBV11-2 and TRBJ2-3; 11 bases line up with TRBD2. From germline, CDR1 is SGHAT and CDR2 FQNNGV. The CDR3 spans 14 residues. Trimming cost V 5 bases and J 5 bases; bases outside gene matches: 3. The CDR3 DNA reads as TGTGCCAGCAGCCAGACTAGCGGGAAAGATACGCAGTATTTT. Protein product: CASSQTSGKDTQYF. The full variable domain, rest sourced from reference TRBV11-2 and TRBJ2-3, is EAGVAQSPRYKIIEKRQSVAFWCNPISGHATLYWYQQILGQGPKLLIQFQNNGVVDDSQLPKDRFSAERLKGVDSTLKIQPAKLEDSAVYLCASSQTSGKDTQYFGPGTRLTVL.

The chain joins TRBV11-2 to TRBJ1-3; D is unresolved. The CDR3 spans 13 residues. From germline, CDR1 is SGHAT and CDR2 FQNNGV. Trimming shortened V by 8 bases and J by 2 bases, and 10 bases separated the two germline ends. This CDR3 reads CASLDVAGNTIYF. The CDR3 coding sequence is TGTGCCAGCCTGGATGTCGCTGGAAACACCATATATTTT.

The DNA of the CDR3 is TGTGCCAGCAGCTTGTCGGCGGGGCCTCAAGAGACCCAGTACTTC. It yields the protein CASSLSAGPQETQYF. J is TRBJ2-5 and V is TRBV7-9; perhaps TRBD2 as D (6 bases). Per the germline V gene, CDR1 is SEHNR and CDR2 is FQNEAQ (reference sequence). This CDR3 has 15 residues. V gave up 3 bases and J gave up 2 bases, with 13 bases separating them.

Comments on this clone: Other DNA sequences of this sample code for an identical CDR3. The rearrangement joins TRBV6-5 to TRBJ1-2; no reliable D call. The V end was cut by 0 bases, the J end by 4 bases, with 9 bases between. Germline CDR1 MNHEY, CDR2 SVGAGI. The CDR3 has 14 amino acids. Written as DNA, the CDR3 is TGTGCCAGCAGTTACTCACGGAAGGGCTATGGCTACACCTTC. Its protein product is CASSYSRKGYGYTF.

The chain recombines TRBV5-1 with TRBJ2-7; no reliable D call. V shed 3 bases and J shed 0 bases, with 13 bases lying between them. The germline V gene encodes CDR1 SGHRS and CDR2 YFSETQ. This CDR3 has 15 amino acids. As DNA, the CDR3 is TGCGCCAGCAGCTCTGATCCTCTTAGCTCCTACGAGCAGTACTTC. Its translation is CASSSDPLSSYEQYF.

Comments on this clone: A junction boundary mismatches the germline segment, possibly from a read error. The genes are TRBV7-7 and TRBJ2-5; no firm D call. The CDR3 length is 13 residues. CDR1 SSHAT and CDR2 FNYEAQ come from the germline V gene (reference sequence). The CDR3 loop reads CASSWTRQETQYF. Written as DNA, the CDR3 is TGTGCTAGCAGTTGGACGAGACAAGAGACCCAGTACTTC.

J is TRBJ1-2 and V is TRBV10-3, with no clear D. Trimming stripped 4 bases from V and 8 bases from J, with 17 bases between. CDR3 length equals 14 residues. Germline V gives CDR1 ENHRY, CDR2 SYGVKD. The CDR3 sequence is CAISAGPHMEGYTF. In nucleotides, the CDR3 is TGTGCCATCAGTGCCGGGCCACACATGGAGGGCTACACCTTC.

The V and J genes are TRBV2 and TRBJ2-1, with 8 bases identical to TRBD1. CDR3 size: 15 residues. Germline values: CDR1 SNHLY, CDR2 FYNNEI. With 10 bases clipped from V and 4 bases from J, the junction kept 12 bases outside the gene matches. The CDR3 region is CATAQGALIYNEQFF. CDR3 coding DNA: TGTGCCACCGCTCAGGGGGCCTTAATTTACAATGAGCAGTTCTTC.

CDR3 DNA: TGTGCCAGCAGCAAAAGCGGGGGGGCCCTCCAAGAGACCCAGTACTTC. This translates into CASSKSGGALQETQYF. The gene calls are TRBV5-4 and TRBJ2-5; 10 bases are a match to TRBD2. Germline lookup yields CDR1 SGHNT and CDR2 YYREEE (reference sequence). The CDR3 contains 16 residues. V trimming: 4 bases; J trimming: 1 base; junction bases outside the gene matches: 7.

This chain connects TRBV5-1 to TRBJ2-3, with TRBD2 identical over 9 bases. CDR3 size: 16 residues. J gave up 4 bases and V 4 bases, and 10 bases lay outside the gene matches. Germline CDR1 and CDR2: SGHRS and YFSETQ. In nucleotides, the CDR3 is TGCGCCAGCAGCCCCCTTTTAGCGGGAGTATCAGATACGCAGTATTTT. This codes for CASSPLLAGVSDTQYF.

The CDR3 DNA reads as TGTGCCAGCAGTCTGGGCGGTTTCGGCCGCTATGGCTACACCTTC. Translated, it gives CASSLGGFGRYGYTF. The J gene is TRBJ1-2, the V gene TRBV6-6; D remains ambiguous. This CDR3 spans 15 amino acids. Trimming pared 5 bases from V and 4 bases from J, leaving 17 bases between. The germline CDR1 and CDR2 sequences are MNHNY and SVGAGI (reference sequence).

The chain couples TRBV28 to TRBJ1-1, with 7 nucleotides matching TRBD1. From germline, CDR1 is MDHEN and CDR2 SYDVKM. This CDR3 comprises 16 residues. After removal of 3 bases from V and 0 bases from J, the junction contained 7 bases not matched to a gene. DNA of the CDR3: TGTGCCAGCAGTTTCGGACAGGCGAGGCTGAACACTGAAGCTTTCTTT. Encoded protein: CASSFGQARLNTEAFF. The variable domain in full, with the rest retrieved from reference TRBV28 and TRBJ1-1, is DVKVTQSSRYLVKRTGEKVFLECVQDMDHENMFWYRQDPGLGLRLIYFSYDVKMKEKGDIPEGYSVSREKKERFSLILESASTNQTSMYLCASSFGQARLNTEAFFGQGTRLTVV.

Comment on this clone: The junction shows a germline mismatch at one end, possibly a read error. The same CDR3 is also encoded by other DNA sequences in this sample. This rearrangement joins TRBV7-7 to TRBJ1-1; no clear D gene. CDR1 and CDR2 (germline): SSHAT, FNYEAQ (reference sequence). This CDR3 spans 13 amino acids. The CDR3 protein is CASSLDRNTEAFF. The CDR3 coding sequence is TGTGCTAGCAGCCTCGATCGGAACACTGAAGCTTTCTTT. Using reference TRBV7-7 and TRBJ1-1 for the parts outside the CDR3, the full variable domain is GAGVSQSPRYKVTKRGQDVTLRCDPISSHATLYWYQQALGQGPEFLTYFNYEAQPDKSGLPSDRFSAERPEGSISTLTIQRTEQRDSAMYRCASSLDRNTEAFFGQGTRLTVV.

The gene calls are TRBV10-3 and TRBJ2-1; no reliable D call. V gave up 0 bases and J gave up 5 bases, with 11 bases separating them. Germline V gene lookup returns CDR1 ENHRY and CDR2 SYGVKD. The CDR3 length is 15 residues. The CDR3 nucleotides read TGTGCCATCAGTGAGTCGGGGATCCCGCACAATGAGCAGTTCTTC. It encodes CAISESGIPHNEQFF.

In its sample, this clone was seen a few times. Other DNA sequences in the sample encode the same CDR3. CDR3 DNA: TGTGCCAGCAGCTTATCAGATACGCAGTATTTT. Translating gives CASSLSDTQYF. The chain combines TRBV7-9 with TRBJ2-3, with D hard to call. Trimming pared 2 bases from V and 4 bases from J, leaving 1 base between. The CDR3 has 11 amino acids. Germline CDR1 SEHNR, CDR2 FQNEAQ (reference sequence).

This chain connects TRBV2 to TRBJ1-1; unclear D gene. CDR3 length: 14 residues. Trimming pared 4 bases from V and 2 bases from J, leaving 11 bases between. The germline V gene encodes CDR1 SNHLY and CDR2 FYNNEI. The DNA of the CDR3 is TGTGCCAGCAGTGTATCCCACGGAAACACTGAAGCTTTCTTT. This translates into CASSVSHGNTEAFF.

The chain is built from TRBV4-1 and TRBJ2-1, with D unclear. Trimming removed 0 bases from V and 1 base from J, with 13 bases in between. The CDR3 runs to 17 residues. Looked up from germline, CDR1 is MGHRA and CDR2 is YSYEKL. This CDR3 reads CASSQDSYQGSYNEQFF. CDR3 nucleotides: TGCGCCAGCAGCCAAGACAGTTATCAAGGGTCCTACAATGAGCAGTTCTTC.

DNA of the CDR3: TGCGCCAGCAGCTTGGATGGGAGTCAGCCCCAGCATTTT. It translates to CASSLDGSQPQHF. The rearrangement uses TRBV5-1 and TRBJ1-5; D gene ambiguous. The germline V gene encodes CDR1 SGHRS and CDR2 YFSETQ. This CDR3 spans 13 amino acids. Trimming cost V 0 bases and J 6 bases, with 7 bases left between them. The full variable domain, its missing parts supplied by reference TRBV5-1 and TRBJ1-5, is KAGVTQTPRYLIKTRGQQVTLSCSPISGHRSVSWYQQTPGQGLQFLFEYFSETQRNKGNFPGRFSGRQFSNSRSEMNVSTLELGDSALYLCASSLDGSQPQHFGDGTRLSIL.

The rearrangement uses TRBV7-2 and TRBJ1-5, with D possibly being TRBD1 (6 bases). V lost 5 bases and J 2 bases, leaving 10 bases between the germline ends. The CDR3 loop spans 14 amino acids. CDR1 is SGHTA, CDR2 FQGNSA, per germline. CDR3 amino acids: CASSPNRGNQPQHF. The CDR3 bases are TGTGCCAGCAGCCCAAACAGGGGCAATCAGCCCCAGCATTTT.

The chain joins TRBV6-5 to TRBJ2-1; a weak D match, TRBD2 (6 bases). V was clipped by 5 bases and J by 8 bases, with 13 bases between them. Germline CDR1 reads MNHEY; CDR2 reads SVGAGI. The CDR3 runs 13 residues. CDR3 sequence (DNA): TGTGCCAGCAGTCCGGGGAGGAGCGATGAGCAGTTCTTC. Translated, it gives CASSPGRSDEQFF.